The 5 T cell receptor beta chains presented below share a single source sample, sequenced in a study of regulatory T cells in long-lasting Graves disease. Time point reported: newly diagnosed GD, antithyroid drugs for less than 3 months. PBMC-extracted RNA yielded the TCR library. Building of the TCR beta libraries involved iRepertoire HTBI primers and Arm-PCR of CDR3 regions. TCRdb used MiXCR to reprocess the multiplex PCR reads, holding one entry per CDR3 protein. The table lists about 240,000 distinct CDR3 sequences, around 20% of them singletons. Sample: peripheral blood mononuclear cells (PBMCs), taken at new diagnosis, from a patient treated with antithyroid drugs. Receptors originate from a female donor with Graves disease.

This clonotype showed up just once. This could be a read error, since a much larger clone is one nucleotide away. The chain has TRBV6-2 or TRBV6-3 and TRBJ2-7; TRBD1 matches 11 bases. This CDR3 has 16 residues. The germline CDR1 and CDR2 sequences are MNHEY and SVGEGT. DNA of the CDR3: TGTGCCAGCAGTTACTCCGGACAGGGGGCGAGTAGGGAGCAGCACTTC. Protein: CASSYSGQGASREQHF.

In its sample, this clonotype was seen many times. The chain carries TRBV11-1 and TRBJ2-1, with 8 bases matching TRBD2. The CDR3 extends over 15 amino acids. With V trimmed by 4 bases and J by 4 bases, 6 bases remained unmatched. Germline loops: CDR1 SGHAT, CDR2 FQDESV (reference sequence). For the CDR3, the DNA is TGTGCCAGCAGCTCCTCCGGGACTAGTTACAATGAGCAGTTCTTC. It yields the protein CASSSSGTSYNEQFF.

This clonotype was seen just once. The rearrangement joins TRBV5-1 to TRBJ2-5; TRBD1 or TRBD2 may be the D gene (6 bases each). Germline values: CDR1 SGHRS, CDR2 YFSETQ. V lost 0 bases and J 3 bases, leaving 12 bases between the germline ends. CDR3 length: 15 residues. This CDR3 reads CASSLGRGGEETQYF. The DNA of the CDR3 is TGCGCCAGCAGCTTGGGCAGGGGAGGAGAAGAGACCCAGTACTTC.

This clonotype was counted many times. The rearrangement uses TRBV7-9 and TRBJ2-5, with D maybe TRBD1 (6 bases). The CDR3 length is 14 residues. The V and J ends lost 5 bases and 2 bases respectively, with 12 bases between them. CDR1 and CDR2 (germline): SEHNR, FQNEAQ (reference sequence). The CDR3 sequence: CASSQLQGQETQYF. Here the CDR3 DNA reads TGTGCCAGCAGCCAACTACAGGGACAAGAGACCCAGTACTTC.

This chain links TRBV4-2 with TRBJ2-3; 11 bases agree with TRBD2. Germline CDR1 LGHNA, CDR2 YNFKEQ. V shed 0 bases, J shed 2 bases, and the junction held 7 bases outside the gene matches. This CDR3 has 18 residues. CDR3 amino acids: CASSQEGGSGGATDTQYF. The CDR3 nucleotides read TGTGCCAGCAGCCAAGAGGGGGGTAGCGGGGGGGCCACAGATACGCAGTATTTT.